This T cell receptor beta chain was documented in a study of immune characteristics of hereditary and idiopathic chronic pancreatitis. Study-level points and caveats: TCRbeta diversity rose and clonality fell in both pancreatitis groups versus controls. Hereditary and idiopathic cases differed in TRBV10, TRBV19, TRBV23 and TRBV5 usage.

This CDR3 has 15 amino acids. The J segment lost 3 bases and the V segment lost 5 bases, leaving 4 bases of the junction unmatched. Germline CDR1 is SGHNT and CDR2 is YENEEA. Only in-frame clones appear in the TCRdb table, and some are missing; sequencing was by immunoSEQ multiplex PCR. This table holds roughly 9,000 clones, around 79% found once. Chronic pancreatitis tissue was collected during total pancreatectomy with islet autotransplantation. Chronic pancreatitis patients in the study lacked known diabetes history. Concerning this clone: The antigen is unknown.

Specimen: pancreas tissue with idiopathic chronic pancreatitis. The genes are TRBV11-3 and TRBJ2-6; 7 bases are shared with TRBD2. The origin of this receptor is a human donor with chronic pancreatitis. Here the CDR3 reads CASSPGGYGANVLTF. The CDR3, as DNA: TGTGCCAGCAGCCCGGGGGGTTATGGGGCCAACGTCCTGACTTTC.